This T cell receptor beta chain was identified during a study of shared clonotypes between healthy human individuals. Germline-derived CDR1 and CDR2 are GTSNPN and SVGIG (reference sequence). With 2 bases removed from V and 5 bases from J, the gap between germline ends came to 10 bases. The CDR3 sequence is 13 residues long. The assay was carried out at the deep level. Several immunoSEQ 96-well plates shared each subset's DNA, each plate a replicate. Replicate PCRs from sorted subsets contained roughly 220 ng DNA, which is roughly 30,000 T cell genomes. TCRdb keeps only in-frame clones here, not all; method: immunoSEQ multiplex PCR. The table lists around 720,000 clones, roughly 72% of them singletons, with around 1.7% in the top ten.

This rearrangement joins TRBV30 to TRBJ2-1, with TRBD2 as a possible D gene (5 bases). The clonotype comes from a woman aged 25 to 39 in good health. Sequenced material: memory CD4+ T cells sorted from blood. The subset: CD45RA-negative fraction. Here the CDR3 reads CAWSTGEDNEQFF. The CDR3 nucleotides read TGTGCCTGGAGTACCGGGGAAGACAATGAGCAGTTCTTC.